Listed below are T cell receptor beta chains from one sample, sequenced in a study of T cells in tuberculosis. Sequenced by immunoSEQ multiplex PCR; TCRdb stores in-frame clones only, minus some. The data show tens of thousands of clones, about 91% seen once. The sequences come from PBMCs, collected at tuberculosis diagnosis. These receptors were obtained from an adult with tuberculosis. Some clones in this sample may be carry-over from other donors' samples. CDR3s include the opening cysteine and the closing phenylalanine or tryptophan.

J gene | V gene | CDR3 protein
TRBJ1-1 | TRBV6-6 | CASSRTGMNTEAFF
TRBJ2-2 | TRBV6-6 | CASSLLRLRVGELFF
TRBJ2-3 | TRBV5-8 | CASSPRPDTQYF
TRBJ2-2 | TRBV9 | CASSALGGGRGPNTGELFF
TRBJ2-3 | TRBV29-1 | CSVVTGSDTQYF
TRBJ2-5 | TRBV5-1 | CASSRGKTGGRETQYF
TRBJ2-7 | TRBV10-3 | CAISAPGLPYEQYF
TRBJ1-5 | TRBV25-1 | CASNQGNQPQHF
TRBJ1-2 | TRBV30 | CAWSVQVRHNYGYTF
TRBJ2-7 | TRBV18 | CASSPSQGLSYEQYF
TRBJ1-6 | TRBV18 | CASSQFAGQGISPLHF
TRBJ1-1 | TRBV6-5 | CASRELNRGTEAFF
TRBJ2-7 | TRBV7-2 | CASSLLTGIGGYEQYF
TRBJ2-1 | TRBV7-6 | CASSPRVGQTSSYNEQFF
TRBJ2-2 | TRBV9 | CASSDLRGPGELFF
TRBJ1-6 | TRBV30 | CAWSVRTGGTTGSPLHF
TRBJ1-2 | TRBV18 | CASTKDSYGYTF
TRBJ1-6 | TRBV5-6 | CASSGRTVSSYNSPLHF
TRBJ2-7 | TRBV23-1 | CASSPGRGRRSYEQYF
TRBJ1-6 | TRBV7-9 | CASSSPGSYNSPLHF
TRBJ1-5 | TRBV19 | CASSQGGGRGYQPQHF
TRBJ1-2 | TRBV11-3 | CASNPRGGTNYGYTF
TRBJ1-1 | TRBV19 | CASSNLQGNTEAFF
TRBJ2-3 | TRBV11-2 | CASSLGSFVAGDTQYF